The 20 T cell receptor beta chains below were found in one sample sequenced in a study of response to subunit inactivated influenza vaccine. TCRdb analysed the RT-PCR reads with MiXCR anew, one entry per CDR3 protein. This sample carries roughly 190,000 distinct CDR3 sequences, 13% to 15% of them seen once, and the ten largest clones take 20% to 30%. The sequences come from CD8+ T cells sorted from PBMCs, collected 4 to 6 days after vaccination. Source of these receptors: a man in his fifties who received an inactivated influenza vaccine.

The CDR3 nucleotides are TGTGCCAGCAGCTTATGGAGGGGGGAGGTCCTATACGAGCAGTACTTC. Protein: CASSLWRGEVLYEQYF. The chain joins TRBV7-2 to TRBJ2-7, with D tentatively TRBD1 or TRBD2 (6 bases each). Per the germline V gene, CDR1 is SGHTA and CDR2 is FQGNSA. Trimming stripped 2 bases from V and 4 bases from J, with 18 bases between. This CDR3 region has 16 residues.

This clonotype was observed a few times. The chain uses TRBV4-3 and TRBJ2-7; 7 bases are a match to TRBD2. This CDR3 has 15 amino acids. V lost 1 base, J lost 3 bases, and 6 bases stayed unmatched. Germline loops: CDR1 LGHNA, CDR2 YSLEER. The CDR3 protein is CASSQVRAGYYEQYF. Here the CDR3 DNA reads TGCGCCAGCAGCCAAGTCCGAGCGGGGTACTACGAGCAGTACTTC.

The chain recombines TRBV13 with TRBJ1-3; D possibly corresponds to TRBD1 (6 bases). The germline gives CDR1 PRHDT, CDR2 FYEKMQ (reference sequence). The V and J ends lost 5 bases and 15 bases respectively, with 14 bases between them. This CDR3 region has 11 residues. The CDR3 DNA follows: TGTGCCAGCAGCATCAATCGGGACAAATATTTT. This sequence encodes CASSINRDKYF. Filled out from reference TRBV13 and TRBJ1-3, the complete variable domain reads AAGVIQSPRHLIKEKRETATLKCYPIPRHDTVYWYQQGPGQDPQFLISFYEKMQSDKGSIPDRFSAQQFSDYHSELNMSSLELGDSALYFCASSINRDKYFGEGSWLTVV.

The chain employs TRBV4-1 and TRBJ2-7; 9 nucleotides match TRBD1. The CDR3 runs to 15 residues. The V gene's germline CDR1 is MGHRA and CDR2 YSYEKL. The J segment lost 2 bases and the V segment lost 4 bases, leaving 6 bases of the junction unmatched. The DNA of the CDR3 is TGCGCCAGCAGCCCCCAGGGACAGGGAACCTACGAGCAGTACTTC. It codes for CASSPQGQGTYEQYF.

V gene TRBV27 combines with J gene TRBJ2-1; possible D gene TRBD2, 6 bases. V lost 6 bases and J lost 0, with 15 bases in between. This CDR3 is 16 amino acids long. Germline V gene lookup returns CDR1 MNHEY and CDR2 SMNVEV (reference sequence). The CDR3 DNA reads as TGTGCCAGCAGGGCTTGCGGGGCCAACTCCTACAATGAGCAGTTCTTC. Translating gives CASRACGANSYNEQFF.

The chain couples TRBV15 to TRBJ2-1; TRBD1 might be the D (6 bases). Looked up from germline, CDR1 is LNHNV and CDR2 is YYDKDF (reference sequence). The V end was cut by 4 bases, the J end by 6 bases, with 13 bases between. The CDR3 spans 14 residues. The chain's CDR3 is CATSTRWDTNEQFF. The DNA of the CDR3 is TGTGCCACCAGCACCCGCTGGGACACCAATGAGCAGTTCTTC.

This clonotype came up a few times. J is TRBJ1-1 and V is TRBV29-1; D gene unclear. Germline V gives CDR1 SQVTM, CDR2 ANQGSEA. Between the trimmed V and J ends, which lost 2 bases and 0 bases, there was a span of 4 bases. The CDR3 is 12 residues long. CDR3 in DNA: TGCAGCGTTGAATTCCTGAACACTGAAGCTTTCTTT. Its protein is CSVEFLNTEAFF.

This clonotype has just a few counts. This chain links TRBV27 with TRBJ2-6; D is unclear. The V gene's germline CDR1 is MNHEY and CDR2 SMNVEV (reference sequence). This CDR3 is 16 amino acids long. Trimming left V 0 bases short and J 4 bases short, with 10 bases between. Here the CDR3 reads CASSLSSSVGANVLTF. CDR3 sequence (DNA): TGTGCCAGCAGTTTATCGTCCAGTGTCGGGGCCAACGTCCTGACTTTC.

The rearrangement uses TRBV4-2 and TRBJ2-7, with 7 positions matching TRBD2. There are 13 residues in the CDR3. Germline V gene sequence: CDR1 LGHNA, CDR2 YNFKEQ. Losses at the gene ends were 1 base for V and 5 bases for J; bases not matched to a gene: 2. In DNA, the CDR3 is TGTGCCAGCAGCCAAGTGGCGGGGGACGAGCAGTACTTC. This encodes CASSQVAGDEQYF.

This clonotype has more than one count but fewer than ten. The CDR3 DNA is TGTGCCAGCAGTCCGATTGGACTAGCGGGAAGCACAGATACGCAGTATTTT. Protein sequence: CASSPIGLAGSTDTQYF. The J gene is TRBJ2-3, the V gene TRBV2, with 12 bases matching TRBD2. The J segment lost 0 bases and the V segment lost 5 bases, leaving 6 bases of the junction unmatched. Germline V CDR1 and CDR2: SNHLY, FYNNEI. CDR3 length equals 17 residues.

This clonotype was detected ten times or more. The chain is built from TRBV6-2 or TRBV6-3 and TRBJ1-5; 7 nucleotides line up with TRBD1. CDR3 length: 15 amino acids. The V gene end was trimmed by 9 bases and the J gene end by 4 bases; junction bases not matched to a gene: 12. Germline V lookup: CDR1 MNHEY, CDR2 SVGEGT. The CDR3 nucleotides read TGTGCCAGTTCTCCCACCGGGACAGCGAATCAGCCCCAGCATTTT. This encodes CASSPTGTANQPQHF.

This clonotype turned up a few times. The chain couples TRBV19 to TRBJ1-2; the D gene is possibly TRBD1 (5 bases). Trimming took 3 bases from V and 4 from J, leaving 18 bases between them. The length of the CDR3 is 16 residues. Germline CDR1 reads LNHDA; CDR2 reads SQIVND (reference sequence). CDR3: CASSMTRDVYLYGYTF. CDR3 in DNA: TGTGCCAGTAGTATGACCAGGGACGTCTATCTCTATGGCTACACCTTC.

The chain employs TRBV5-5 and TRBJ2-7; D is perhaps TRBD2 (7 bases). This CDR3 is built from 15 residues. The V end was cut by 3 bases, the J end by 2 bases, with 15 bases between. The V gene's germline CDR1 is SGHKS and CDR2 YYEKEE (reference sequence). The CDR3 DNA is TGTGCCAGCAGCTCAGATGGGGGGGCGGCCTACGAGCAGTACTTC. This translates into CASSSDGGAAYEQYF. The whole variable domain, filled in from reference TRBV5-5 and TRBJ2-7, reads DAGVTQSPTHLIKTRGQQVTLRCSPISGHKSVSWYQQVLGQGPQFIFQYYEKEERGRGNFPDRFSARQFPNYSSELNVNALLLGDSALYLCASSSDGGAAYEQYFGPGTRLTVT.

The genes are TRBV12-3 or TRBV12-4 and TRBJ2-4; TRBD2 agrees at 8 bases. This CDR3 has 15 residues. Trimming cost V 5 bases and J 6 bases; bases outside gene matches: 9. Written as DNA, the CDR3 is TGTGCCAGCAGTACTTCAACGGGACTAGGAAACATTCAGTACTTC. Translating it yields CASSTSTGLGNIQYF.

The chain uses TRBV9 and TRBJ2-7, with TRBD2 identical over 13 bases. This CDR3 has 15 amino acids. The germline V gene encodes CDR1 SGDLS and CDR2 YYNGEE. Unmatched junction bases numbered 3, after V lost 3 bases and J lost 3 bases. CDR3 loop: CASSDGLAGVYEQYF. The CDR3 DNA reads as TGTGCCAGCAGCGACGGACTAGCGGGGGTCTACGAGCAGTACTTC.

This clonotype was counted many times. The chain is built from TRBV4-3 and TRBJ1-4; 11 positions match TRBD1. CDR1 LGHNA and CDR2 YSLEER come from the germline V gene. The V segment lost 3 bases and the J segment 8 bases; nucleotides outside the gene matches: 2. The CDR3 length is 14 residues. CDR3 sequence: CASSQGQGEEKLFF. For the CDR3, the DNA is TGCGCCAGCAGCCAGGGACAGGGGGAAGAAAAACTGTTTTTT.

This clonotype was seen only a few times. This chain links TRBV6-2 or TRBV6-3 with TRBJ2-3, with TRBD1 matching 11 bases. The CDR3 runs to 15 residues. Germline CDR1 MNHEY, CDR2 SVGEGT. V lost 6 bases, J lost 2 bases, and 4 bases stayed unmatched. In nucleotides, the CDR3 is TGTGCCAGCAGACTGGGACAGGGGGACACAGATACGCAGTATTTT. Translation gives CASRLGQGDTDTQYF.

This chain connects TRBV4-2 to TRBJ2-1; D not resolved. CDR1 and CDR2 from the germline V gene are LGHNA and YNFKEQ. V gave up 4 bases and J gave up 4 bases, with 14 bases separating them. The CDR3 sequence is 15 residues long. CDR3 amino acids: CASSRKDEPYNEQFF. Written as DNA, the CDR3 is TGTGCCAGCAGCCGTAAGGACGAACCTTACAATGAGCAGTTCTTC.

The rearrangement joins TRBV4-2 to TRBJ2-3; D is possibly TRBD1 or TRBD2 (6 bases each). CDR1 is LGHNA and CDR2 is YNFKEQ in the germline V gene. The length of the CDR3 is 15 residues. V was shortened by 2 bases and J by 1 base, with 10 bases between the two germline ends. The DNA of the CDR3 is TGTGCCAGCAGCCAAACAAGGGGGGGCACAGATACGCAGTATTTT. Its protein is CASSQTRGGTDTQYF.

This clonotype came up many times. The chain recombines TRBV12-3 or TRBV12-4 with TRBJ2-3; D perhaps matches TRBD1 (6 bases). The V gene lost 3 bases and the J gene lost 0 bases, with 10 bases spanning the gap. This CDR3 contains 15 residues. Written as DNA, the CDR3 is TGTGCCAGCAGTTTGGTGACAGGAAGCACAGATACGCAGTATTTT. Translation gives CASSLVTGSTDTQYF.